These 19 T cell receptor beta chains came from one sample sequenced in a study of blood T cell repertoires in COVID-19. The method was immunoSEQ multiplex PCR; TCRdb's version includes in-frame clones alone and lacks a portion of them. Among hundreds of thousands of clones, about 83% were seen once, and the ten largest hold approximately 2%. The sample comprised PBMCs or T cells enriched from blood (not recorded which). These receptors were taken from a woman in her 50s who had recovered from COVID-19.

The chain links TRBV7-8 to TRBJ1-1; D possibly corresponds to TRBD1 (5 bases). CDR1 is SGHVS, CDR2 FQNEAQ, per germline. Trimming left V 2 bases short and J 2 bases short, with 12 bases between. The CDR3 length is 15 residues. The CDR3 bases are TGTGCCAGCAGCTTAACCAGGGTCTCAAACACTGAAGCTTTCTTT. It encodes CASSLTRVSNTEAFF. Together with reference TRBV7-8 and TRBJ1-1, the CDR3 gives the full variable domain: GAGVSQSPRYKVAKRGQDVALRCDPISGHVSLFWYQQALGQGPEFLTYFQNEAQLDKSGLPSDRFFAERPEGSVSTLKIQRTQQEDSAVYLCASSLTRVSNTEAFFGQGTRLTVV.

This chain uses TRBV27 with TRBJ2-1, with TRBD2 matching over 8 bases. This CDR3 is 15 amino acids long. Germline trimming cut 5 bases from V and 5 bases from J; bases unmatched to any gene: 8. CDR1 is MNHEY and CDR2 is SMNVEV in the germline V gene (reference sequence). CDR3 residues: CASSQGLVNDNEQFF. CDR3 DNA: TGTGCCAGCAGTCAGGGACTAGTGAACGACAATGAGCAGTTCTTC.

The chain couples TRBV19 to TRBJ1-6; TRBD1 is a possible D gene (5 bases). Germline lookup yields CDR1 LNHDA and CDR2 SQIVND (reference sequence). Trimming took 7 bases from V and 6 from J, leaving 16 bases between them. This CDR3 region has 15 residues. The CDR3 here is CASTRDSPGNSPLHF. As DNA, the CDR3 is TGTGCCAGTACCCGGGACTCTCCTGGTAATTCACCCCTCCACTTT.

V is TRBV19 and J is TRBJ2-3; 10 bases match TRBD2. With V trimmed by 3 bases and J by 6 bases, 6 bases remained unmatched. CDR1 is LNHDA and CDR2 is SQIVND in the germline V gene (reference sequence). This CDR3 region has 15 residues. The CDR3 spells CASSIGTSDGDTQYF. CDR3 coding DNA: TGTGCCAGTAGTATTGGGACTAGCGATGGGGATACGCAGTATTTT.

This clone was seen just once. This chain joins TRBV2 and TRBJ2-5, with 11 bases that match TRBD2. Germline CDR1 reads SNHLY; CDR2 reads FYNNEI. The V gene end was trimmed by 6 bases and the J gene end by 2 bases; junction bases not matched to a gene: 5. CDR3 size: 15 residues. The DNA of the CDR3 is TGTGCCAGCAGCCTAGCGGGGGGAAAACAAGAGACCCAGTACTTC. Translating gives CASSLAGGKQETQYF.

The sample holds a few counts of this clone. The chain recombines TRBV4-3 with TRBJ1-2, with D possibly TRBD1 on 5 matching bases. CDR3 length: 15 residues. V lost 4 bases and J lost 6, with 18 bases in between. Germline loops: CDR1 LGHNA, CDR2 YSLEER. Written as DNA, the CDR3 is TGCGCCAGCAGCCCAGTGGTGACAGAGCCTCATGGCTACACCTTC. The encoded protein is CASSPVVTEPHGYTF.

This clone was counted a few times. The chain is built from TRBV27 and TRBJ2-7, with 10 bases matching TRBD2. Germline V gene sequence: CDR1 MNHEY, CDR2 SMNVEV (reference sequence). The V and J ends lost 3 bases and 4 bases, in that order; junction bases with no gene match: 6. CDR3 length: 15 amino acids. In DNA, the CDR3 is TGTGCCAGCAGTTTGTCGACTAGCGGGTTATACGAGCAGTACTTC. Residues: CASSLSTSGLYEQYF.

The chain is built from TRBV7-9 and TRBJ2-3; maybe TRBD2 (6 bases). Germline V gives CDR1 SEHNR, CDR2 FQNEAQ (reference sequence). This CDR3 is 18 amino acids long. V dropped 3 bases and J dropped 0 bases, with 19 bases sitting between them. CDR3 loop: CASSLWPRRDSSTDTQYF. The CDR3 nucleotides read TGTGCCAGCAGCTTGTGGCCCCGCCGGGACTCGAGCACAGATACGCAGTATTTT.

The chain couples TRBV27 to TRBJ1-2, with a possible D match to TRBD1 (6 bases). The V end was cut by 6 bases, the J end by 4 bases, with 12 bases between. Germline CDR1 is MNHEY and CDR2 is SMNVEV (reference sequence). The CDR3 has 13 residues. In nucleotides, the CDR3 is TGTGCCAGCAGCCCACAGGGCACCTATGGCTACACCTTC. The encoded protein is CASSPQGTYGYTF.

The chain carries TRBV6-5 and TRBJ2-7, with TRBD1 identical over 7 bases. After removal of 6 bases from V and 4 bases from J, the junction contained 9 bases not matched to a gene. This CDR3 has 14 amino acids. Germline CDR1 is MNHEY and CDR2 is SVGAGI. The CDR3 here is CASSDRAVAYEQYF. The CDR3 nucleotides are TGTGCCAGCAGCGACAGGGCTGTAGCTTACGAGCAGTACTTC.

The genes are TRBV4-3 and TRBJ2-5, with a weak D call TRBD1 (7 bases). CDR1 is LGHNA and CDR2 is YSLEER in the germline V gene. CDR3 size: 17 residues. V was trimmed by 1 base and J by 6 bases, leaving 21 bases between them. The CDR3 is CASSQAGGGTVVKTQYF. CDR3 sequence (DNA): TGCGCCAGCAGCCAAGCGGGTGGGGGGACAGTTGTAAAGACCCAGTACTTC.

This chain connects TRBV9 to TRBJ2-1, with 12 bases that match TRBD2. Trimming at V came to 6 bases and at J to 4 bases, leaving 8 bases not matched to a gene. The CDR3 runs to 16 residues. The germline V gene has CDR1 SGDLS and CDR2 YYNGEE. The CDR3 DNA reads as TGTGCCAGCAACCAAGGTGGACTAGCGGGGTACAATGAGCAGTTCTTC. It specifies CASNQGGLAGYNEQFF.

The sample holds a few counts of this clone. The rearrangement links TRBV7-8 to TRBJ2-7; tentative D call: TRBD1 (6 bases). Germline V gives CDR1 SGHVS, CDR2 FQNEAQ. V lost 3 bases and J 3 bases, leaving 9 bases between the germline ends. This CDR3 comprises 13 residues. CDR3 DNA: TGTGCCAGCAGCTTGGACAGAAACTACGAGCAGTACTTC. Translation: CASSLDRNYEQYF.

This chain links TRBV30 with TRBJ1-2; 7 positions match TRBD1. Germline loops: CDR1 GTSNPN, CDR2 SVGIG (reference sequence). The V and J ends lost 5 bases and 5 bases, in that order; junction bases with no gene match: 11. CDR3 length: 14 amino acids. The CDR3 bases are TGTGCCTGGGACACACAGGGGCTCTGGTATGGCTACACCTTC. It codes for CAWDTQGLWYGYTF.

V gene TRBV5-4 combines with J gene TRBJ1-1; D ambiguous. The CDR3 is made up of 15 amino acids. Trimming left V 5 bases short and J 0 bases short, with 14 bases between. From germline, CDR1 is SGHNT and CDR2 YYREEE (reference sequence). The chain's CDR3 is CASSLQIQMNTEAFF. For the CDR3, the DNA is TGTGCCAGCAGTTTGCAGATCCAGATGAACACTGAAGCTTTCTTT.

The V gene is TRBV6-2 or TRBV6-3, the J gene TRBJ2-3; 8 nucleotides line up with TRBD2. V lost 2 bases, J lost 4 bases, and 5 bases stayed unmatched. Looked up from germline, CDR1 is MNHEY and CDR2 is SVGEGT. This CDR3 has 15 residues. The CDR3 sequence: CASSYSGRVPDTQYF. The CDR3 DNA reads TGTGCCAGCAGTTACAGCGGGAGAGTTCCAGATACGCAGTATTTT.

As for this clone: The junction departs from the called germline gene at one end, perhaps through a read error. The chain uses TRBV5-4 and TRBJ1-2; 8 bases map to TRBD1. The CDR3 has 12 residues. Germline V gene data show CDR1 as SGHNT and CDR2 as YYREEE (reference sequence). CDR3 amino acids: CASSRTTGALNW. The CDR3, as DNA: TGTGCCAGCAGCCGAACGACAGGGGCTCTCAATTGG.

V and J are TRBV5-1 and TRBJ2-2; TRBD1 aligns across 9 bases. V lost 4 bases to trimming and J lost 4 bases; unmatched junction nucleotides: 8. Germline assignment: CDR1 SGHRS and CDR2 YFSETQ. The CDR3 extends over 16 amino acids. CDR3: CASSVAGTGSTGELFF. The CDR3 nucleotides read TGCGCCAGCAGCGTCGCCGGGACAGGGTCCACCGGGGAGCTGTTTTTT. The full variable domain, with the rest looked up from reference TRBV5-1 and TRBJ2-2, is KAGVTQTPRYLIKTRGQQVTLSCSPISGHRSVSWYQQTPGQGLQFLFEYFSETQRNKGNFPGRFSGRQFSNSRSEMNVSTLELGDSALYLCASSVAGTGSTGELFFGEGSRLTVL.

The J gene is TRBJ2-1, the V gene TRBV4-3; D is unclear. Deletions cut 1 base from V and 3 bases from J, with 7 bases between. The CDR3 loop spans 14 amino acids. Germline CDR1 is LGHNA and CDR2 is YSLEER. The CDR3 DNA reads TGCGCCAGCAGCCAAGTTTTTCACTACAATGAGCAGTTCTTC. Translated: CASSQVFHYNEQFF.